This note documents a single T cell receptor (beta chain) sequence. Its specificity is unknown. The sample is drawn from a study of post-analysis software for immune sequencing data. Overall study context: Some patients lacked subtype; others had relapsing-remitting, secondary progressive or progressive-relapsing disease. Study findings and constraints: Five or six TRBV segments were significantly more frequent in patients than in controls. TRBV5-6, TRBV5-1 and TRBV20-1 were among these segments.

Unique molecular identifiers were present in the TCR beta cDNA libraries. Input of roughly 1 to 11 million T cells yielded 550,000 or so cDNA molecules. TCRdb ran MiXCR on the PCR reads and lists one entry per CDR3 protein. Here the sample spans under 200,000 distinct CDR3 sequences, approximately 28% being singletons. Germline CDR1 reads SGHVS; CDR2 reads FQNEAQ. The CDR3 consists of 13 residues. The chain couples TRBV7-8 to TRBJ2-4, with unresolved D. The end of the DNA is better explained by TRBJ2-7, so the J call may be wrong. The source material was blood. The receptor's source is a girl between 2 and 17 years old with multiple sclerosis. In nucleotides, the CDR3 is TGTGCCAGCAGCTTAGAACGGAACTACGAGCAGTACTTC. It codes for CASSLERNYEQYF.